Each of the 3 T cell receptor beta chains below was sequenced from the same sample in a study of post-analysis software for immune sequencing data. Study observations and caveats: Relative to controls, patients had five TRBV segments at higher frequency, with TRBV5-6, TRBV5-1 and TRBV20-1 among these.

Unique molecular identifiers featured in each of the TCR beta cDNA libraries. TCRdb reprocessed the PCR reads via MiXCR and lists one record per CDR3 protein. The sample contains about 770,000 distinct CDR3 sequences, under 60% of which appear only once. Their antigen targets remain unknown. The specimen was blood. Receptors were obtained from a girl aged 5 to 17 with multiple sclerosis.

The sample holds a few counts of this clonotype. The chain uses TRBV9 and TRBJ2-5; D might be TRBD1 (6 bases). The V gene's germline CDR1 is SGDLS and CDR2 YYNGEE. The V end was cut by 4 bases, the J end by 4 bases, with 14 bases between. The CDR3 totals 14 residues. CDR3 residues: CASSQSTGPETQYF. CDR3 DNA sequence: TGTGCCAGCAGCCAGAGTACAGGGCCAGAGACCCAGTACTTC.

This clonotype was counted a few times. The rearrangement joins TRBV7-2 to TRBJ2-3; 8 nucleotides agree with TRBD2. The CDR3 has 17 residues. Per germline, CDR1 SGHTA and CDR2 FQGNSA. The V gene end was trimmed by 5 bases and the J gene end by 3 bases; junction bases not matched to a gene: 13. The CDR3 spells CASSPRGSGSGTDTQYF. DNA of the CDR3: TGTGCCAGCAGCCCCAGGGGAAGCGGGAGTGGAACAGATACGCAGTATTTT.

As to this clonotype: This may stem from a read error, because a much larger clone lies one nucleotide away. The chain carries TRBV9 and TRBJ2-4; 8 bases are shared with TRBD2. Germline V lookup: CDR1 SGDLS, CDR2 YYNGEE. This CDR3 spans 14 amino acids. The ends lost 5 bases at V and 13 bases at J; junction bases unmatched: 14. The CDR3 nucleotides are TGTGCCAGCAGTCAAGTAGCGGGGTCCTACGGGCAGTACTTC. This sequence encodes CASSQVAGSYGQYF.